The 10 T cell receptor beta chains presented below share a single source sample, sequenced in a study of beta chain features in type 1 diabetes. Sequenced material consisted of expressed TCRB transcripts (all of the isolated RNA was reverse transcribed). This table comes from immunoSEQ multiplex PCR, and its TCRdb copy is limited to in-frame clones, with some not included. The sample lists approximately 150,000 clones, approximately 9% occurring once. Findings and caveats of the study: Significant though moderate, a shortening of TCRB CDR3s appeared in all four CD4+ subsets of Type 1 diabetes patients.

Their cognate antigens are unknown. Sequencing input: central memory CD4+ T cells from blood. Source of these receptors: a man aged 30-40 years with type 1 diabetes.

V is TRBV29-1 and J is TRBJ2-3, with TRBD2 matching 8 bases. Unmatched junction bases numbered 9, after V lost 7 bases and J lost 0 bases. In germline, CDR1 is SQVTM, CDR2 ANQGSEA. The CDR3 has 15 residues. The CDR3 sequence is CSAVIAGPSTDTQYF. As DNA, the CDR3 is TGCAGCGCGGTCATAGCGGGGCCTAGCACAGATACGCAGTATTTT.

This rearrangement joins TRBV6-5 to TRBJ2-7, with D perhaps TRBD1 (6 bases). There are 15 residues in the CDR3. CDR1 and CDR2 (germline): MNHEY, SVGAGI. The V end was cut by 7 bases, the J end by 6 bases, with 22 bases between. The CDR3 DNA reads TGTGCCAGCAACCTCGGTGGGGGCGCATGGGGCGAGCAGTACTTC. It translates to CASNLGGGAWGEQYF.

This chain uses TRBV5-1 with TRBJ2-7; 8 positions match TRBD1. CDR3 length: 15 residues. The junction had 9 bases not matched to a gene; V was cut back by 2 bases and J by 5 bases. The V gene's germline CDR1 is SGHRS and CDR2 YFSETQ. CDR3 sequence reads: CASSLIPGQVDEQYF. In nucleotides, the CDR3 is TGCGCCAGCAGCTTAATACCGGGACAGGTGGACGAGCAGTACTTC.

The table lists this clone with a count of one. The chain employs TRBV7-2 and TRBJ2-1; the match to TRBD2 covers 9 bases. Germline V gene lookup returns CDR1 SGHTA and CDR2 FQGNSA. The CDR3 has 15 amino acids. Losses at the gene ends were 5 bases for V and 2 bases for J; bases not matched to a gene: 4. The CDR3 reads CASSLQRGAYNEQFF. CDR3 DNA sequence: TGTGCCAGCAGCCTCCAGCGGGGGGCCTACAATGAGCAGTTCTTC.

The rearrangement uses TRBV4-2 and TRBJ2-3; maybe TRBD2 (7 bases). V dropped 0 bases and J dropped 2 bases, with 12 bases sitting between them. This CDR3 contains 16 residues. From germline, CDR1 is LGHNA and CDR2 YNFKEQ. CDR3 coding DNA: TGTGCCAGCAGCCAAGATCGGCGGGGGCCCACAGATACGCAGTATTTT. Translated, it gives CASSQDRRGPTDTQYF.

CDR3 DNA: TGTGCCAGCAGTGTTCAGGGGCCGTGGCAGCCCCAGCATTTT. Its translation: CASSVQGPWQPQHF. The chain joins TRBV2 to TRBJ1-5; tentatively, D is TRBD1 (6 bases). The CDR3 spans 14 residues. The germline V and J ends were trimmed by 4 bases and 7 bases, with 14 bases remaining between them. CDR1 and CDR2 (germline): SNHLY, FYNNEI.

The sample holds a few counts of this clone. The V gene is TRBV19, the J gene TRBJ1-5, with no clear D. CDR3 length equals 14 residues. Germline V gene sequence: CDR1 LNHDA, CDR2 SQIVND (reference sequence). The V end lost 9 bases, the J end lost 3 bases, and 15 bases lay between the germline ends. CDR3 coding DNA: TGTGCCAGCAAGCTGGAGGCTTCCAATCAGCCCCAGCATTTT. Translation gives CASKLEASNQPQHF.

The chain employs TRBV9 and TRBJ1-2; the match to TRBD1 covers 8 bases. The CDR3 consists of 15 residues. The germline V gene has CDR1 SGDLS and CDR2 YYNGEE. Trimming took 4 bases from V and 3 from J; bases not matched to a gene: 8. DNA of the CDR3: TGTGCCAGCAGCCCCCGGGACAGGACTTACTATGGCTACACCTTC. Protein sequence: CASSPRDRTYYGYTF. Variable domain in full (rest from reference TRBV9 and TRBJ1-2): DSGVTQTPKHLITATGQRVTLRCSPRSGDLSVYWYQQSLDQGLQFLIQYYNGEERAKGNILERFSAQQFPDLHSELNLSSLELGDSALYFCASSPRDRTYYGYTFGSGTRLTVV.

This clone has a count of ten or more. V gene TRBV7-2 combines with J gene TRBJ1-6; 7 positions agree with TRBD1. V lost 11 bases, J lost 9 bases, and 13 bases stayed unmatched. Germline V gene sequence: CDR1 SGHTA, CDR2 FQGNSA. This CDR3 spans 14 amino acids. This CDR3 reads CAAARGPQGSPLHF. The CDR3 DNA is TGTGCCGCCGCAAGGGGGCCCCAGGGTTCACCCCTCCACTTT.

This clone has only a few counts. The chain recombines TRBV7-9 with TRBJ1-1; TRBD1 is a possible D gene (6 bases). With 7 bases removed from V and 11 bases from J, the gap between germline ends came to 23 bases. The CDR3 is 14 amino acids. Germline lookup yields CDR1 SEHNR and CDR2 FQNEAQ (reference sequence). The DNA for the CDR3 is TGTGCCAGCACCCGACTGGGACAACTCAAGGACGCTTTCTTT. Its translation: CASTRLGQLKDAFF.